These 22 T cell receptor beta chains were sequenced from one sample in a study of blood T cell repertoires in COVID-19. TCRdb's table, derived via immunoSEQ multiplex PCR, lists solely in-frame clones and lacks some. Among some 120,000 clones, roughly 82% were seen once, and the ten largest hold about 12%. The sample taken for sequencing was peripheral blood. These TCRs come from a human donor in a cohort sampled during active COVID-19.

This clone was observed a single time. The chain has TRBV4-3 and TRBJ1-2; D may be TRBD1 (6 bases). V lost 1 base, J lost 5 bases, and 17 bases lay in between. The CDR3 sequence is 16 residues long. Germline V gene lookup returns CDR1 LGHNA and CDR2 YSLEER. This CDR3 reads CASSQVQGSSIYGYTF. The CDR3 DNA reads as TGCGCCAGCAGCCAAGTACAGGGTAGCTCAATATATGGCTACACCTTC.

The chain couples TRBV29-1 to TRBJ2-5, with 7 bases identical to TRBD1. The CDR3 sequence is 12 residues long. Germline V CDR1 and CDR2: SQVTM, ANQGSEA. The J segment lost 5 bases and the V segment lost 6 bases, leaving 6 bases of the junction unmatched. The CDR3: CSVSRGRETQYF. In DNA form, the CDR3 reads TGCAGCGTCTCTAGGGGGCGTGAGACCCAGTACTTC.

Remarks on this clone: This may stem from a read error, because a much larger clone lies one nucleotide away. The identical CDR3 is also encoded by other nucleotide sequences in the sample. The gene calls are TRBV4-3 and TRBJ1-1; maybe TRBD1 (6 bases). Germline V gives CDR1 LGHNA, CDR2 YSLEER. V lost 3 bases and J lost 3, with 14 bases in between. The CDR3 has 15 residues. CDR3 sequence reads: CASSQGAGAHTEAFF. The CDR3 nucleotides read TGCGCCAGCAGCCAGGGGGCAGGGGCGCACACTGAAGCTTTCTTT.

In regard to this clone: Other DNA sequences of this sample code for an identical CDR3. CDR3 nucleotide sequence: TGCAGCGTTGACAGGGGAAACACTGAAGCTTTCTTT. Protein: CSVDRGNTEAFF. The rearrangement uses TRBV29-1 and TRBJ1-1; D may be TRBD1 (6 bases). With 3 bases removed from V and 2 bases from J, the gap between germline ends came to 7 bases. This CDR3 comprises 12 residues. Germline V gene data show CDR1 as SQVTM and CDR2 as ANQGSEA.

This clone was counted only a few times. CDR3 amino acids: CATSDAGRPGDGYTF. DNA for the CDR3: TGTGCCACCAGTGACGCGGGACGGCCGGGCGATGGCTACACCTTC. The rearrangement links TRBV24-1 to TRBJ1-2; the D gene is possibly TRBD1 (5 bases). Trimming cost V 4 bases and J 6 bases, with 17 bases left between them. CDR1 KGHDR and CDR2 SFDVKD come from the germline V gene. This CDR3 has 15 amino acids.

The rearrangement uses TRBV18 and TRBJ1-1; D perhaps matches TRBD1 (6 bases). V lost 4 bases, J lost 4 bases, and 7 bases lay in between. Germline V gene lookup returns CDR1 KGHSH and CDR2 LQKENI. CDR3 length: 12 amino acids. The chain's CDR3 is CASSRGLTEAFF. In nucleotides, the CDR3 is TGTGCCAGCTCACGGGGGCTCACTGAAGCTTTCTTT.

On this clone: The same CDR3 also results from other DNA sequences found in this sample. This chain uses TRBV6-5 with TRBJ2-7; D perhaps matches TRBD2 (6 bases). V lost 9 bases and J lost 4, with 10 bases in between. Germline values: CDR1 MNHEY, CDR2 SVGAGI. The CDR3 covers 11 residues. CDR3 sequence reads: CASSRGYEQYF. Written as DNA, the CDR3 is TGTGCCAGTTCCCGGGGGTACGAGCAGTACTTC.

This rearrangement joins TRBV5-4 to TRBJ1-2; TRBD1 matches at 9 bases. The germline gives CDR1 SGHNT, CDR2 YYREEE (reference sequence). V gave up 3 bases and J gave up 6 bases; unmatched junction bases: 6. This CDR3 spans 14 amino acids. Here the CDR3 DNA reads TGTGCCAGCAGCTCCTGGACAGGGGTGCATGGCTACACCTTC. Amino acid sequence: CASSSWTGVHGYTF.

This clone was detected only a few times. The chain recombines TRBV7-2 with TRBJ2-2, with a weak D call TRBD1 (6 bases). The V end lost 1 base, the J end lost 8 bases, and 14 bases lay between the germline ends. CDR1 SGHTA and CDR2 FQGNSA come from the germline V gene. This CDR3 spans 15 amino acids. Written as DNA, the CDR3 is TGTGCCAGCAGCTTAGGCCCCAGGGGATGGGGGGAGCTGTTTTTT. It specifies CASSLGPRGWGELFF.

V gene TRBV28 combines with J gene TRBJ2-1; TRBD1 agrees at 8 bases. V gave up 3 bases and J gave up 5 bases; unmatched junction bases: 6. There are 15 residues in the CDR3. In germline, CDR1 is MDHEN, CDR2 SYDVKM. CDR3 region: CASSLGGQGNNEQFF. In DNA form, the CDR3 reads TGTGCCAGCAGTTTGGGCGGACAGGGAAACAATGAGCAGTTCTTC. The full variable domain, completed using reference TRBV28 and TRBJ2-1, is DVKVTQSSRYLVKRTGEKVFLECVQDMDHENMFWYRQDPGLGLRLIYFSYDVKMKEKGDIPEGYSVSREKKERFSLILESASTNQTSMYLCASSLGGQGNNEQFFGPGTRLTVL.

This clone was detected once. The V and J genes are TRBV2 and TRBJ2-4; TRBD1 matches 8 bases. The V gene end was trimmed by 6 bases and the J gene end by 9 bases; junction bases not matched to a gene: 4. The CDR3 runs to 12 residues. The germline gives CDR1 SNHLY, CDR2 FYNNEI. CDR3 sequence: CASRGQELIQYF. The CDR3 DNA reads TGTGCCAGCAGGGGACAGGAGCTCATTCAGTACTTC. The whole variable domain, filled in from reference TRBV2 and TRBJ2-4, reads EPEVTQTPSHQVTQMGQEVILRCVPISNHLYFYWYRQILGQKVEFLVSFYNNEISEKSEIFDDQFSVERPDGSNFTLKIRSTKLEDSAMYFCASRGQELIQYFGAGTRLSVL.

The CDR3 is CASSWAGGQDTQYF. Here the CDR3 DNA reads TGTGCCAGCAGTTGGGCGGGGGGGCAAGATACGCAGTATTTT. This chain links TRBV6-5 with TRBJ2-3; 9 nucleotides line up with TRBD2. Germline assignment: CDR1 MNHEY and CDR2 SVGAGI. This CDR3 has 14 amino acids. The J segment lost 5 bases and the V segment lost 4 bases, leaving 4 bases of the junction unmatched.

The chain couples TRBV12-3 or TRBV12-4 to TRBJ1-1; D might be TRBD1 (6 bases). This CDR3 contains 12 residues. V gave up 6 bases and J gave up 3 bases, with 8 bases separating them. CDR3 DNA: TGTGCCAGCAGAGGGACATACACTGAAGCTTTCTTT. Amino acid sequence: CASRGTYTEAFF.

The gene calls are TRBV15 and TRBJ2-7; TRBD1 matches 8 bases. Germline V gives CDR1 LNHNV, CDR2 YYDKDF (reference sequence). V shed 5 bases, J shed 2 bases, and the junction held 11 bases outside the gene matches. This CDR3 has 16 residues. Here the CDR3 reads CATSEMAMDRAYEQYF. In DNA form, the CDR3 reads TGTGCCACCAGCGAGATGGCCATGGACAGGGCCTACGAGCAGTACTTC.

The genes are TRBV5-1 and TRBJ1-1, with 10 bases fitting TRBD1. Per the germline V gene, CDR1 is SGHRS and CDR2 is YFSETQ. This CDR3 contains 14 residues. J gave up 5 bases and V 4 bases, and 5 bases lay outside the gene matches. In DNA form, the CDR3 reads TGCGCCAGCAGCATCCGGGACAGGGGTACTGAAGCTTTCTTT. Translating gives CASSIRDRGTEAFF.

This chain connects TRBV6-5 to TRBJ2-5; 8 bases align to TRBD1. In germline, CDR1 is MNHEY, CDR2 SVGAGI. Trimming at V came to 4 bases and at J to 4 bases, leaving 8 bases not matched to a gene. There are 15 residues in the CDR3. The CDR3 here is CASSSDRGRGETQYF. The CDR3 DNA reads as TGTGCCAGCAGTTCCGACAGGGGCCGGGGAGAGACCCAGTACTTC.

In this sample, this clone turned up a few times. The gene calls are TRBV2 and TRBJ2-2; 13 bases match TRBD2. The CDR3 is made up of 16 amino acids. V lost 5 bases to trimming and J lost 1 base; unmatched junction nucleotides: 1. Germline loops: CDR1 SNHLY, CDR2 FYNNEI. CDR3: CASSRLAGGNTGELFF. The CDR3 bases are TGTGCCAGCAGTCGACTAGCGGGGGGGAACACCGGGGAGCTGTTTTTT.

The sample holds a few counts of this clone. This sequence joins TRBV2 and TRBJ1-1, with D perhaps TRBD1 (5 bases). Trimming left V 7 bases short and J 4 bases short, with 28 bases between. Germline CDR1 and CDR2: SNHLY and FYNNEI. The CDR3 is 18 residues long. CDR3 bases: TGTGCCAGCAAACTACGCCACCTCGCCTCAGGGAGGAGCACTGAAGCTTTCTTT. Amino acids: CASKLRHLASGRSTEAFF.

This clone was recorded a few times. The V call is TRBV6-1, the J call TRBJ2-1, with a weak D call TRBD2 (6 bases). Deletions cut 2 bases from V and 4 bases from J, with 9 bases between. The CDR3 totals 14 residues. Per germline, CDR1 MNHNS and CDR2 SASEGT. The DNA for the CDR3 is TGTGCCAGCAGTGAAAATCGGGGGTACAATGAGCAGTTCTTC. It yields the protein CASSENRGYNEQFF.

The chain joins TRBV6-5 to TRBJ2-3; D not resolved. Trimming left V 4 bases short and J 3 bases short, with 14 bases between. In germline, CDR1 is MNHEY, CDR2 SVGAGI. The CDR3 sequence is 15 residues long. The CDR3 loop is CASSFASVRTDTQYF. DNA for the CDR3: TGTGCCAGCAGTTTCGCTTCGGTCAGGACAGATACGCAGTATTTT.

A few counts support this clone. The chain uses TRBV2 and TRBJ1-4; maybe TRBD1 (5 bases). The V and J ends lost 4 bases and 7 bases respectively, with 10 bases between them. CDR3 length: 13 residues. Germline V gene sequence: CDR1 SNHLY, CDR2 FYNNEI. CDR3 DNA: TGTGCCAGCAGTGGCAGGGCCGGTGAAAAACTGTTTTTT. It specifies CASSGRAGEKLFF.

This clone appeared a few times. The J gene is TRBJ2-5, the V gene TRBV24-1; D unresolved. Germline lookup yields CDR1 KGHDR and CDR2 SFDVKD. The V end was cut by 4 bases, the J end by 4 bases, with 3 bases between. The CDR3 runs to 11 residues. DNA of the CDR3: TGTGCCACCAGTGACGGAGAGACCCAGTACTTC. As protein: CATSDGETQYF.